This T cell receptor (beta chain) was found in a study of CD8 T cells in ankylosing spondylitis. Study outcomes and limitations: Typical of ankylosing spondylitis blood, it appeared, was a TCR beta motif of eight highly homologous variants.

Each CDR3 protein gets one entry after TCRdb re-called the 5' RACE reads with MiXCR. The sample has a few hundred thousand distinct CDR3 sequences; around 7.6% are singletons. This clonotype turned up a few times. Its antigen is not identified. This sequence was found in a male donor with ankylosing spondylitis. Material: blood, either unsorted or a sorted T cell fraction (not recorded which).

CDR3: CAISPGVAYNEQFF. Written as DNA, the CDR3 is TGTGCCATCAGTCCGGGAGTCGCCTACAATGAGCAGTTCTTC. The gene calls are TRBV10-3 and TRBJ2-1; TRBD2 might be the D (6 bases). The CDR3 length is 14 residues. Germline CDR1 ENHRY, CDR2 SYGVKD. The V and J ends lost 5 bases and 2 bases respectively, with 10 bases between them.